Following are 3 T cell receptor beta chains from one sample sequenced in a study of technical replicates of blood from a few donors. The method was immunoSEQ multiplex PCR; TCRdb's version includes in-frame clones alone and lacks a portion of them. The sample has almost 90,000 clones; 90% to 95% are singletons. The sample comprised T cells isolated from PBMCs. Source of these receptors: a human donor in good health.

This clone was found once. The CDR3 spells CASSLEQGNYGYTF. The DNA of the CDR3 is TGTGCCAGCAGCTTAGAGCAGGGTAACTATGGCTACACCTTC. The chain combines TRBV7-8 with TRBJ1-2; D is perhaps TRBD1 (5 bases). Germline loops: CDR1 SGHVS, CDR2 FQNEAQ. CDR3 length: 14 amino acids. With 1 base removed from V and 1 base from J, the gap between germline ends came to 7 bases.

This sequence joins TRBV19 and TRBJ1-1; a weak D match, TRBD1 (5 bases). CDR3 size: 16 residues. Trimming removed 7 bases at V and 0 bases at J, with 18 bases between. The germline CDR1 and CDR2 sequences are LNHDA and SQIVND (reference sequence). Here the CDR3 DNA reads TGTGCCAGTAACCGGGGCAGGGAGGCCCTGAACACTGAAGCTTTCTTT. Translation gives CASNRGREALNTEAFF.

The CDR3 sequence is CASSQGDRGFPTEAFF. The CDR3 bases are TGTGCCAGCAGCCAAGGGGACAGGGGATTCCCCACTGAAGCTTTCTTT. V gene TRBV4-2 combines with J gene TRBJ1-1; 10 nucleotides match TRBD1. V lost 1 base, J lost 4 bases, and 6 bases stayed unmatched. This CDR3 contains 16 residues. In germline, CDR1 is LGHNA, CDR2 YNFKEQ.